This is a list of T cell receptor beta chains from one sample in a study of blood T cell repertoires in COVID-19. Sequencing used immunoSEQ multiplex PCR; TCRdb keeps in-frame clones, though not all of them. This sample has over 85,000 clones, with about four fifths found just once. The sample taken for sequencing was peripheral blood. The receptors stem from a woman aged 70-85 years with acute or convalescent COVID-19. The CDR3 runs from the conserved cysteine through the conserved F or W. A D gene is named only where the DNA matches it firmly.

V gene: TRBV6-5; J gene: TRBJ2-7; D gene: TRBD1; CDR3 protein: CASRAGTGNEQYF
V gene: TRBV7-2; J gene: TRBJ2-7; D gene: TRBD2; CDR3 protein: CASSLMGGIYEQYF
V gene: TRBV19; J gene: TRBJ2-5; D gene: TRBD2; CDR3 protein: CASRGTSGGETQYF
V gene: TRBV3-1/TRBV3-2; J gene: TRBJ1-1; D gene: NA; CDR3 protein: CASSSGQRAAFF
V gene: TRBV7-8; J gene: TRBJ2-5; D gene: NA; CDR3 protein: CASSLDAGKEETQYF
V gene: TRBV7-3; J gene: TRBJ1-1; D gene: TRBD1; CDR3 protein: CASSTTAGGQEQAFF
V gene: TRBV27; J gene: TRBJ1-4; D gene: NA; CDR3 protein: CASKLGLGNEKLFF
V gene: TRBV19; J gene: TRBJ1-2; D gene: NA; CDR3 protein: CASRPGHSYGYTF
V gene: TRBV5-6; J gene: TRBJ1-6; D gene: TRBD1; CDR3 protein: CASSFRDREVHNSPLHF
V gene: TRBV29-1; J gene: TRBJ2-5; D gene: TRBD2; CDR3 protein: CSGIAGGDQETQYF
V gene: TRBV2; J gene: TRBJ2-2; D gene: NA; CDR3 protein: CASSPTQPDAGELFF
V gene: TRBV18; J gene: TRBJ1-2; D gene: NA; CDR3 protein: CASSPDRSYGYTF
V gene: TRBV2; J gene: TRBJ2-2; D gene: NA; CDR3 protein: CASCWVLESGELFF
V gene: TRBV10-3; J gene: TRBJ2-3; D gene: TRBD2; CDR3 protein: CARGTSGEGDTQYF
V gene: TRBV28; J gene: TRBJ2-3; D gene: TRBD2; CDR3 protein: CASSSSLIAGSTDTQYF
V gene: TRBV10-3; J gene: TRBJ2-1; D gene: NA; CDR3 protein: CASHEGLSYTNEQFF
V gene: TRBV12-3/TRBV12-4; J gene: TRBJ1-1; D gene: TRBD1; CDR3 protein: CASSFGQGGAFF
V gene: TRBV5-6; J gene: TRBJ1-2; D gene: NA; CDR3 protein: CASSRRGRDGYTF
V gene: TRBV5-4; J gene: TRBJ1-2; D gene: NA; CDR3 protein: CASSLTTPDRGIF
V gene: TRBV3-1/TRBV3-2; J gene: TRBJ1-2; D gene: TRBD1; CDR3 protein: CASSSRRAPTGSNYGYTF
V gene: TRBV5-1; J gene: TRBJ2-2; D gene: TRBD1; CDR3 protein: CASSGGQGNTGELFF
V gene: TRBV3-1/TRBV3-2; J gene: TRBJ1-5; D gene: NA; CDR3 protein: CASSQGSGTDNQPQHF
V gene: TRBV6-6; J gene: TRBJ1-3; D gene: NA; CDR3 protein: CASSYTGTGNTIYF
V gene: TRBV7-9; J gene: TRBJ1-1; D gene: TRBD1; CDR3 protein: CASSLTQGSTEAFF
V gene: TRBV3-1/TRBV3-2; J gene: TRBJ2-7; D gene: NA; CDR3 protein: CASSQGVPYEQYF
V gene: TRBV6-5; J gene: TRBJ1-5; D gene: NA; CDR3 protein: CASSRGLLSNQPQHF
V gene: TRBV3-1/TRBV3-2; J gene: TRBJ1-2; D gene: NA; CDR3 protein: CASSQRGIEDEEGYTF
V gene: TRBV15; J gene: TRBJ1-2; D gene: NA; CDR3 protein: CATSRDLGLTDNYGYTF
V gene: TRBV5-1; J gene: TRBJ2-5; D gene: NA; CDR3 protein: CASSPQGIWGETQYF
V gene: TRBV12-3/TRBV12-4; J gene: TRBJ1-5; D gene: NA; CDR3 protein: CASTLGGQPQHF
V gene: TRBV18; J gene: TRBJ1-1; D gene: TRBD1; CDR3 protein: CASSLLTGSIAEAFF
V gene: TRBV7-9; J gene: TRBJ2-3; D gene: NA; CDR3 protein: CASSPPLDTQYF
V gene: TRBV27; J gene: TRBJ2-2; D gene: NA; CDR3 protein: CASHGGGELFF
V gene: TRBV29-1; J gene: TRBJ1-1; D gene: NA; CDR3 protein: CSVAGTGLLNTEAFF
V gene: TRBV12-3/TRBV12-4; J gene: TRBJ2-1; D gene: TRBD2; CDR3 protein: CASSPGGTVGQFF
V gene: TRBV5-1; J gene: TRBJ1-2; D gene: TRBD1; CDR3 protein: CASSLGQGTGYTF
V gene: TRBV5-1; J gene: TRBJ1-1; D gene: TRBD1; CDR3 protein: CASTIIPGQGAEAFF